This entry is about one T cell receptor (beta chain). Its antigen remains unidentified. The record originates from a study of cytomegalovirus exposure and HLA in healthy donors (TCRdb year 2017). The study in broad terms: An earlier analysis of about 530 of the donors reported 276 Gb of sequence data and 117 million unique TCR beta sequences obtained from about 179 million T cells. A later analysis re-examined previously published TCR beta repertoires from 600 to 700 donors and added high-resolution HLA genotyping to investigate patterns of TCR occurrence. Class I and class II HLA loci were covered by the typing at four-digit resolution. All discovery cohort repertoires had been generated on a single sequencing platform. The study was designed to test whether signatures of past pathogen exposure could be identified by cataloging public T cell receptors. On average, roughly 250,000 unique TCR beta nucleotide sequences were sequenced per donor among 350 to 400 genotyped donors of the cohort, with 15% to 20% of those sequences being non-productive. About five DR-DQ haplotypes were handled as single units for association and clustering because linkage in the cohort was strong. Donor age, sex, ethnicity and CMV serostatus were collected together with the repertoire data. Besides the first cohort of 550 to 750 subjects, a separate validation cohort made up of 120 different subjects was used. Among the roughly 400 genotyped donors, approximately 82% belonged to the genetic ancestry cluster associated with self-reported Caucasian donors. In an earlier analysis of 587 of the donors, high-throughput TCR beta sequencing was used to judge whether each TCR beta V gene segment behaved as functional or pseudogenic. A later genetic analysis took genome-wide SNP genotypes for about 55% of the 666 donors and used that subset as a discovery cohort. Typing coverage varied by locus: 629-630 donors for A, B, C, DRB1 and DQB1; about 520 for DQA1; about 600 for DPA1; 400 to 480 for DPB1. About 320 gigabases of sequencing data and tens of millions of unique TCR sequences were included in an early release covering around 650 HLA-typed donors. The later analysis used no new phenotypic data to find candidate immune exposures, relying instead on TCR beta sequences and their occurrence across donors. To predict cytomegalovirus infection status, the study brought together high-throughput TCR immunosequencing, statistical association of individual TCRs with disease status, and machine learning. The T cell repertoires of 670 or so subjects were profiled by immunosequencing and related to cytomegalovirus serostatus. What the authors observed across the whole study: Most TCR sequences were observed very rarely across donors, whereas some public TCRs were present in many individuals. Cytomegalovirus status was reported to be diagnosed by the classifier with high specificity and sensitivity in both the original and validation cohorts. For the cohort, immune exposure information was limited to CMV serostatus. Broadly in line with IMGT annotations, most TCR beta V segments showed up in productive rearrangements about 87% or about 30% of the time in an earlier analysis of several hundred of the donors. HLA typing was unavailable for some donors at each locus, so association tests used only the typed subset. According to a later analysis, most CMV-associated TCR beta chains appeared to be HLA-restricted, and the HLA associations seemed to be driven largely by CMV exposure. Assigning TCR associations to individual alleles was difficult when HLA alleles, especially DR and DQ, strongly co-occurred. Presence/absence analyses assumed roughly uniform sequencing depth across donors, an assumption that may not hold. A later genetic analysis associated a missense DCLRE1C variant with V-gene and J-gene trimming of TCR beta chains, and an independent cohort replicated the association. It was suggested by the authors that the approach could potentially be generalized to other disease states and immunological phenotypes. In a later analysis, HLA-associated TCR beta chains showed more clonal expansion and lower generation probabilities than non-associated chains that were equally common. Correlated functional status among segregating V segments might be attributable to linkage disequilibrium, but an unknown experimental factor could not be ruled out. A later analysis found that TCR association rates varied across HLA loci, with DRB1 alleles showing the most associated TCRs and HLA-C alleles the fewest. Because counts were too low, around 18 rarely observed V segments, including chromosome 9 orphons, were left out of the earlier analysis of over 550 of the donors. The 87-base-pair reads could not distinguish some IMGT-functional V segments, including TRBV6-2 and TRBV6-3, so those segments were excluded. A later analysis reported that several top co-occurrence clusters appeared linked to parvovirus B19, influenza, CMV and Epstein-Barr virus. A few of the identified cytomegalovirus-associated TCR beta chains were confirmed in vitro to be specific for cytomegalovirus antigens. Specific HLA alleles were associated with 16,951 TCR beta sequences at a false discovery rate of 0.05 in a later analysis. A further reported finding was that TCR beta sequences accurately predicted the HLA-A and HLA-B alleles for most subjects in the first cohort. According to a later genetic analysis, donors in an Asian-associated ancestry cluster had fewer N-insertions in productive TCRs than the approximately 630-donor mean. The study listed approximately 160 TCR beta chains as associated with cytomegalovirus. The cohort was sequenced for TCR beta chains only, and without alpha or paired-chain data the features that could be detected were limited. A cluster of highly shared sequence variants was judged likely to represent a technical artifact of the sequencing pipeline.

The library was produced with the immunoSEQ multiplex PCR assay. For the multiplex PCR, a mixture combining 60 forward primers for TCR Vbeta segments and 13 reverse primers for TCR Jbeta segments was used. The CDR3 region of rearranged TCR beta genes was amplified from genomic DNA by a multiplex PCR assay. The Illumina HiSeq System was used to sequence the amplified TCR beta libraries as 87-base-pair reads. Concerning the study's data processing: In a later analysis, tens of millions of unique TCR beta chains were counted across the roughly 670 repertoires, and approximately 9.9 million of these chains were shared by at least two donors. Raw reads were error-corrected and collapsed into unique sequences with a nearest-neighbor algorithm that merged closely related sequences to remove PCR and sequencing errors. V, D and J gene segments were assigned by aligning CDR3 sequences to IMGT reference sequences. For a sequence to be retained, at least a six-nucleotide match to both a V gene segment and a J gene segment was required. A rearrangement counted as productive if the CDR3 had no stop codons and remained in frame with V and J, and every other rearrangement counted as non-productive. Following IMGT convention, CDR3 was defined as the stretch from the second conserved V-encoded cysteine to the conserved J-encoded phenylalanine. The earlier analysis of approximately 590 of the donors excluded any sequence lacking an unambiguous match to a single V gene segment. In an earlier analysis of around 590 of the donors, a V segment was called functional when productive rearrangements were above 56.7%, and segregating when the standard deviation between donors exceeded 5%. A statistical classification framework was built to diagnose cytomegalovirus status from the catalog of TCR beta chain sequences. In a later analysis, TCR nucleotide sequences were compared against IMGT/GENE-DB human TR gene sequences so that V and J genes could be assigned. In a later analysis, CDR3 sequences and most-parsimonious VDJ recombination scenarios were assigned using the TCRdist pipeline. In a later analysis, every TCR beta chain was defined by the combination of its CDR3 amino acid sequence and its V-gene family, and reads without a unique V-gene family were dropped. A later analysis removed 550 to 700 highly shared, low-generation-probability nucleotide sequences to deal with suspected cross-contamination and a sequencing artifact. In a later analysis, a clonal expansion index for each public chain was calculated from normalized within-repertoire ranks of inferred template counts. In a later analysis, generation probabilities were computed with a VDJ recombination model fitted to out-of-frame rearrangements, and the resulting probabilities were checked against IGoR. A later analysis scored TCR-TCR, TCR-HLA and TCR-CMV co-occurrence with hypergeometric tests, applying a repertoire-size bias correction to TCR pairs. False discovery rates were estimated in a later analysis by permuting HLA or CMV assignments 20 times. In a later analysis, co-occurring TCRs were grouped with DBSCAN, and TCRdist sequence similarity was added when clustering was performed within HLA-allele-positive subsets. For co-occurrence clustering, repertoires with fewer than 30,000 or more than 120,000 public chains were excluded, along with 5 or 6 repertoires with anomalous nucleotide sharing. TCRdb re-hosts the immuneACCESS table, in-frame sequences only. Its copies lack some clones; in the studies checked, an unresolved V gene accounts for under half of them, and the cause for the rest is not known. V, J and clone size were drawn from that table, and D and trimming were deduced from the DNA. This specimen's table enumerates 150,000 to 200,000 clones. The ten largest clones capture 1.3% of the sample.

The trim is 4 bases for V and 3 bases for J, with a gap of 10 bases between the germline ends. The CDR3 runs 14 residues from the cysteine to the phenylalanine. Only the CDR3 DNA is retained, 42 bases long and in frame from the first base. CDR1 and CDR2 are read off the germline V gene as LGHNA and YSLEER. The cohort comprised several hundred healthy bone marrow donors. At the time of sampling, all cohort members were nominally healthy, though unrecorded immune exposures were likely present. The donor tested CMV seronegative, placing the donor among the roughly 340 seronegative members of the cohort. Every donor gave a peripheral blood sample, and the peripheral blood mononuclear cells from that sample were used for TCR beta sequencing. Genomic DNA was extracted from the blood cell samples with the Qiagen DNeasy Blood Extraction Kit.

Sequencing used PBMCs. This clonotype was obtained from a woman in her fifties or sixties in good health and CMV-seronegative. The rearrangement joined TRBV4-3 to TRBJ2-1; matching of 6 bases hints at TRBD2 as the D gene. The encoded CDR3 is CASSPLASYNEQFF. At the DNA level, the sequence is TGCGCCAGCAGCCCTCTAGCGAGCTACAATGAGCAGTTCTTC.